This T cell receptor (beta chain) was found in a study of OX40 agonist ivuxolimab in advanced cancers. To note about this clone: Its specificity is unknown.

Per the germline V gene, CDR1 is SGDLS and CDR2 is YYNGEE. The CDR3 totals 15 residues. Trimming removed 2 bases from V and 3 bases from J; junction bases left unmatched: 2. This table comes from immunoSEQ multiplex PCR, and its TCRdb copy is limited to in-frame clones, with some not included. The sample consists of 30,000 to 40,000 clones, under 85% of them appearing once. Notes on the study in general: Researchers did not determine the expanded peripheral T cells' antigen specificity.

The chain combines TRBV9 with TRBJ2-2; 9 positions agree with TRBD2. This specimen was CD4+ or CD8+ T cells sorted from blood, taken in a trial of the OX40 agonist ivuxolimab. This TCR derives from an adult with an advanced solid tumor such as melanoma, head and neck, liver or kidney cancer. CDR3 region: CASSVTSGYTGELFF. CDR3 sequence (DNA): TGTGCCAGCAGCGTGACTAGCGGTTACACCGGGGAGCTGTTTTTT. The full variable domain, completed using reference TRBV9 and TRBJ2-2, is DSGVTQTPKHLITATGQRVTLRCSPRSGDLSVYWYQQSLDQGLQFLIQYYNGEERAKGNILERFSAQQFPDLHSELNLSSLELGDSALYFCASSVTSGYTGELFFGEGSRLTVL.